These 30 T cell receptor beta chains originate from one sample sequenced in a study of T-cell memory formation after mild COVID-19. One entry per CDR3 protein results from TCRdb running MiXCR on the 5' RACE reads. Altogether about 360,000 distinct CDR3 sequences are present, about 15% being singletons, with the ten largest covering roughly 22%. What was sequenced was PBMCs or a T cell subset sorted from them (not recorded which). The receptor set was obtained from a man younger than 35 who had mild COVID-19 (a few samples of this study predate the infection). Cell type and time point are not known.

This clonotype was detected only a few times. V usage is TRBV28 and J usage is TRBJ2-7; a possible D gene is TRBD1 (6 bases). Trimming shortened V by 1 base and J by 5 bases, and 18 bases separated the two germline ends. Germline V gives CDR1 MDHEN, CDR2 SYDVKM. The CDR3 has 16 amino acids. The CDR3 here is CASSLLGHWGENEQYV. The CDR3 DNA reads TGTGCCAGCAGTTTATTGGGACATTGGGGAGAGAACGAGCAGTACGTC.

This clonotype was detected a few times. The V gene is TRBV7-2, the J gene TRBJ2-1, with D possibly matching TRBD1 (6 bases). Germline V gene data show CDR1 as SGHTA and CDR2 as FQGNSA. V gave up 4 bases and J gave up 4 bases, with 14 bases separating them. The CDR3 contains 15 residues. As DNA, the CDR3 is TGTGCCAGCAGCTGGGGCAGGGGCGCGTACAATGAGCAGTTCTTC. Translated, it gives CASSWGRGAYNEQFF.

This clonotype was recorded at least ten times. The genes are TRBV6-2 or TRBV6-3 and TRBJ2-1, with 7 bases aligning to TRBD2. The CDR3 length is 14 residues. Germline V lookup: CDR1 MNHEY, CDR2 SVGEGT. The J segment lost 8 bases and the V segment lost 2 bases, leaving 6 bases of the junction unmatched. The CDR3 sequence: CASSYGLAADEQFF. The CDR3 DNA reads TGTGCCAGCAGTTACGGGCTAGCGGCGGATGAGCAGTTCTTC.

This rearrangement joins TRBV28 to TRBJ1-4; 7 nucleotides agree with TRBD1. Trimming took 4 bases from V and 7 from J; bases not matched to a gene: 6. CDR1 MDHEN and CDR2 SYDVKM come from the germline V gene. There are 14 residues in the CDR3. Written as DNA, the CDR3 is TGTGCCAGCAGTTCGACAGGGTGGGGTGAAAAACTGTTTTTT. Amino acids: CASSSTGWGEKLFF.

V is TRBV27 and J is TRBJ2-7; D possibly uses TRBD1 or TRBD2 (6 bases each). The germline V and J ends were trimmed by 4 bases and 5 bases, with 12 bases remaining between them. This CDR3 is built from 13 residues. Looked up from germline, CDR1 is MNHEY and CDR2 is SMNVEV (reference sequence). CDR3 loop: CASSSTGRNEQYF. The DNA of the CDR3 is TGTGCCAGCAGTTCTACAGGGAGGAACGAGCAGTACTTC.

This clonotype has a count of ten or more. This chain connects TRBV11-2 to TRBJ2-1; TRBD2 matches 10 bases. The CDR3 is 16 residues long. Germline CDR1 SGHAT, CDR2 FQNNGV. V lost 2 bases and J lost 8; bases outside the gene matches: 9. For the CDR3, the DNA is TGTGCCAGCAGCTTAATGAGCGGGGGGGCCGTCGATGAGCAGTTCTTC. Translated, it gives CASSLMSGGAVDEQFF.

There are many counts of this clonotype. This chain links TRBV5-1 with TRBJ1-1; D gene ambiguous. Germline loops: CDR1 SGHRS, CDR2 YFSETQ. Trimming left V 4 bases short and J 0 bases short, with 16 bases between. The CDR3 spans 16 residues. This CDR3 reads CASSLSSKPMNTEAFF. The CDR3 coding sequence is TGCGCCAGCAGCCTTAGTAGTAAACCCATGAACACTGAAGCTTTCTTT.

This clonotype was seen ten or more times. This chain links TRBV6-2 or TRBV6-3 with TRBJ2-1, with D possibly called TRBD1 or TRBD2 (5 bases each). Trimming left V 5 bases short and J 13 bases short, with 12 bases between. Per germline, CDR1 MNHEY and CDR2 SVGEGT. The CDR3 runs 11 residues. The CDR3 bases are TGTGCCAGCAGTCACGGGGCCTCCCAGTTCTTC. It codes for CASSHGASQFF.

This clonotype has ten or more counts. This sequence joins TRBV7-2 and TRBJ1-2; D not resolved. Between the trimmed V and J ends, which lost 5 bases and 6 bases, there was a span of 13 bases. This CDR3 is 13 amino acids long. The germline CDR1 and CDR2 sequences are SGHTA and FQGNSA. In DNA, the CDR3 is TGTGCCAGCAGCCCGGGGTGGGATAATGGCTACACCTTC. It translates to CASSPGWDNGYTF.

V usage is TRBV7-9 and J usage is TRBJ1-4; weak D call: TRBD1 (6 bases). In germline, CDR1 is SEHNR, CDR2 FQNEAQ (reference sequence). The V gene lost 4 bases and the J gene lost 2 bases, with 11 bases spanning the gap. The CDR3 runs to 15 residues. The CDR3 coding sequence is TGTGCCAGCAGCTCCACAGGGACTACTAATGAAAAACTGTTTTTT. Translation gives CASSSTGTTNEKLFF.

At least ten counts were recorded for this clonotype. The V and J genes are TRBV7-2 and TRBJ2-7; unclear D gene. This CDR3 has 13 amino acids. Germline CDR1 SGHTA, CDR2 FQGNSA. V was cut by 4 bases and J by 0 bases, with 7 bases left in between. The CDR3 region is CASSYGSSYEQYV. CDR3 sequence (DNA): TGTGCCAGCAGCTACGGGTCCTCCTACGAGCAGTACGTC.

V is TRBV3-1 and J is TRBJ2-5, with D perhaps TRBD1 or TRBD2 (5 bases each). The length of the CDR3 is 15 residues. V was trimmed by 4 bases and J by 6 bases, leaving 18 bases between them. Germline V CDR1 and CDR2: LGHDT, YNNKEL (reference sequence). This CDR3 reads CASSPWDGKRKTQYF. CDR3 sequence (DNA): TGTGCCAGCAGCCCCTGGGACGGCAAGAGAAAGACCCAGTACTTC.

This clonotype has a count of ten or more. The chain links TRBV3-1 to TRBJ2-5; maybe TRBD2 (5 bases). With 0 bases removed from V and 6 bases from J, the gap between germline ends came to 11 bases. The germline CDR1 and CDR2 sequences are LGHDT and YNNKEL (reference sequence). CDR3 length: 14 residues. The CDR3 protein is CASSQDGRGKTQYF. DNA for the CDR3: TGTGCCAGCAGCCAAGATGGGAGAGGAAAGACCCAGTACTTC.

This clonotype was detected only a few times. The chain has TRBV7-8 and TRBJ2-4, with D perhaps TRBD1 (5 bases). Germline V gene sequence: CDR1 SGHVS, CDR2 FQNEAQ. This CDR3 spans 14 amino acids. The V and J ends lost 6 bases and 9 bases respectively, with 18 bases between them. CDR3 residues: CASSLDRGGVIQYF. In DNA, the CDR3 is TGTGCCAGCAGTTTGGATAGGGGTGGGGTCATTCAGTACTTC.

This clonotype has at least ten counts. The J gene is TRBJ2-5, the V gene TRBV4-1; no clear D gene. Germline lookup yields CDR1 MGHRA and CDR2 YSYEKL. With 3 bases removed from V and 1 base from J, the gap between germline ends came to 9 bases. The CDR3 totals 14 residues. The CDR3 loop is CASSQEGFQETQYF. The CDR3 DNA sequence: TGCGCCAGCAGCCAGGAAGGATTCCAAGAGACCCAGTACTTC.

There are a few counts of this clonotype. The rearrangement joins TRBV7-2 to TRBJ2-5, with D unclear. This CDR3 region has 13 residues. The germline CDR1 and CDR2 sequences are SGHTA and FQGNSA. The V end was cut by 5 bases, the J end by 11 bases, with 18 bases between. CDR3 protein: CASSPNGFVAQYF. CDR3 sequence (DNA): TGTGCCAGCAGCCCCAATGGGTTCGTAGCACAGTACTTC.

This clonotype was detected ten times or more. This chain joins TRBV3-1 and TRBJ2-4; D call uncertain. The CDR3 runs to 12 residues. V lost 3 bases, J lost 7 bases, and 7 bases lay in between. Per the germline V gene, CDR1 is LGHDT and CDR2 is YNNKEL (reference sequence). CDR3 in DNA: TGTGCCAGCAGCCATTCAGCGAACATTCAGTACTTC. The encoded protein is CASSHSANIQYF.

The sample holds a few counts of this clonotype. The chain employs TRBV12-5 and TRBJ1-1; 9 positions agree with TRBD1. This CDR3 is built from 18 residues. After removal of 0 bases from V and 1 base from J, the junction contained 9 bases not matched to a gene. Per the germline V gene, CDR1 is LGHNT and CDR2 is FRNRAP. In DNA form, the CDR3 reads TGTGCTAGTGGTTTGGTTTTGACAGGGGGTGAGGGGAACACTGAAGCTTTCTTT. It yields the protein CASGLVLTGGEGNTEAFF. The variable domain in full, with the rest retrieved from reference TRBV12-5 and TRBJ1-1, is DARVTQTPRHKVTEMGQEVTMRCQPILGHNTVFWYRQTMMQGLELLAYFRNRAPLDDSGMPKDRFSAEMPDATLATLKIQPSEPRDSAVYFCASGLVLTGGEGNTEAFFGQGTRLTVV.

This clonotype appeared a few times. The gene calls are TRBV6-2 or TRBV6-3 and TRBJ2-5; 8 bases are a match to TRBD2. CDR3 length: 16 amino acids. V was clipped by 6 bases and J by 0 bases; unmatched bases: 9. Germline CDR1 reads MNHEY; CDR2 reads SVGEGT. The CDR3 is CASRSASGRYQETQYF. Written as DNA, the CDR3 is TGTGCCAGCAGGTCAGCTAGCGGGCGATACCAAGAGACCCAGTACTTC.

This clonotype was counted only a few times. This chain connects TRBV28 to TRBJ2-7; TRBD2 agrees at 13 bases. The V segment lost 2 bases and the J segment 7 bases; nucleotides outside the gene matches: 5. The CDR3 has 15 residues. Germline assignment: CDR1 MDHEN and CDR2 SYDVKM. CDR3 residues: CASSLELAGGKEQYV. CDR3 in DNA: TGTGCCAGCAGTTTAGAACTAGCGGGGGGGAAGGAGCAGTACGTC.

This clonotype appeared many times. The chain is built from TRBV24-1 and TRBJ2-3; D remains ambiguous. Germline CDR1 reads KGHDR; CDR2 reads SFDVKD. This CDR3 is built from 13 residues. The ends were cut back, 4 bases at V and 0 bases at J, with 4 bases in the middle. CDR3 residues: CATSEGSTDTQYF. The CDR3 coding sequence is TGTGCCACCAGTGAGGGGAGCACAGATACGCAGTATTTT.

The chain links TRBV5-1 to TRBJ2-7; D is possibly TRBD1 or TRBD2 (6 bases each). The CDR3 has 14 residues. With 4 bases removed from V and 6 bases from J, the gap between germline ends came to 17 bases. Germline lookup yields CDR1 SGHRS and CDR2 YFSETQ. CDR3: CASSPGAGTGEQYV. CDR3 nucleotides: TGCGCCAGCAGCCCGGGGGCGGGTACAGGCGAGCAGTACGTC.

This clonotype was observed a few times. The chain combines TRBV5-1 with TRBJ1-1; D unresolved. Trimming removed 4 bases from V and 4 bases from J, with 11 bases in between. CDR1 SGHRS and CDR2 YFSETQ come from the germline V gene. The CDR3 consists of 13 residues. The CDR3 DNA follows: TGCGCCAGCAGCGGCGAACCTAGCACTGAAGCTTTCTTT. Its protein is CASSGEPSTEAFF.

The rearrangement uses TRBV27 and TRBJ2-5; D may be TRBD2 (6 bases). This CDR3 comprises 13 residues. Trimming cost V 6 bases and J 6 bases, with 14 bases left between them. Per the germline V gene, CDR1 is MNHEY and CDR2 is SMNVEV (reference sequence). The CDR3 reads CASRHTGRQTQYF. DNA for the CDR3: TGTGCCAGCAGGCACACCGGGAGACAGACCCAGTACTTC.

The J gene is TRBJ1-5, the V gene TRBV7-2; possible D gene TRBD1, 5 bases. The CDR3 is 14 amino acids. The V gene's germline CDR1 is SGHTA and CDR2 FQGNSA. V gave up 0 bases and J gave up 7 bases, with 10 bases separating them. The CDR3 DNA reads TGTGCCAGCAGCTTAGCGGCAGGGTACCAGCCCCAGCATTTT. Protein sequence: CASSLAAGYQPQHF.

The gene calls are TRBV29-1 and TRBJ2-2; D not resolved. Trimming removed 1 base at V and 4 bases at J, with 10 bases between. Germline CDR1 is SQVTM and CDR2 is ANQGSEA. The CDR3 has 14 residues. The CDR3 region is CSVEGDNLTGELFF. In DNA form, the CDR3 reads TGCAGCGTTGAAGGTGACAACCTCACCGGGGAGCTGTTTTTT.

The CDR3 nucleotides are TGCGCCAGCAGCCCCCACCGGGACCGTACCTATAATTCACCCCTCCACTTT. Translating gives CASSPHRDRTYNSPLHF. The rearrangement uses TRBV4-1 and TRBJ1-6; D is possibly TRBD1 (5 bases). CDR3 size: 17 residues. Germline values: CDR1 MGHRA, CDR2 YSYEKL. V was trimmed by 4 bases and J by 2 bases, leaving 15 bases between them.

A few counts support this clonotype. The chain uses TRBV7-9 and TRBJ1-4; D gene unclear. With 6 bases removed from V and 15 bases from J, the gap between germline ends came to 17 bases. The germline CDR1 and CDR2 sequences are SEHNR and FQNEAQ (reference sequence). The CDR3 contains 12 residues. Here the CDR3 DNA reads TGTGCCAGCAGGTTGACCCTGGGGAAGTTGTTTTTT. Its protein product is CASRLTLGKLFF.

In its sample, this clonotype was seen a few times. The genes are TRBV7-2 and TRBJ1-4; D unclear. The CDR3 has 14 residues. Germline CDR1 reads SGHTA; CDR2 reads FQGNSA. V lost 2 bases and J 8 bases, leaving 12 bases between the germline ends. CDR3 protein: CASSLLSTFEKLFF. In DNA, the CDR3 is TGTGCCAGCAGCTTATTGTCAACTTTCGAAAAACTGTTTTTT.

The chain links TRBV11-2 to TRBJ2-7; 7 nucleotides agree with TRBD1. Germline V gene data show CDR1 as SGHAT and CDR2 as FQNNGV. Trimming at V came to 5 bases and at J to 3 bases, leaving 10 bases not matched to a gene. The CDR3 length is 15 residues. The CDR3 sequence: CASSALTGKSYEQYV. CDR3 nucleotides: TGTGCCAGCAGCGCCCTGACAGGGAAGAGCTACGAGCAGTACGTC.